This entry is about one TCR beta chain. As yet, its antigen is unknown. TCRdb's copy holds only in-frame clones and misses some; the assay was immunoSEQ multiplex PCR. The data contain hundreds of thousands of clones, 60% to 80% of them singletons. The data stem from a study of cytotoxic CD8 clonotypes in ibrutinib-treated CLL. The CDR3 consists of 17 residues. Trimming cost V 4 bases and J 5 bases; bases outside gene matches: 16. CDR1 is SGHNT, CDR2 YYREEE, per germline (reference sequence). Findings and limits, study-wide: At ibrutinib response, clonality increased, and at progression it declined back toward baseline. Clonality measured at baseline exceeded age-matched healthy donors, tracking circulating CD8+ T-cell counts.

The V and J genes are TRBV5-4 and TRBJ1-1; TRBD1 matches at 8 bases. This TCR derives from a human donor with chronic lymphocytic leukemia. The source material was PBMCs, sampled after 12 months of ibrutinib treatment. CDR3 sequence: CASSPSGQGNKWTEAFF. CDR3 coding DNA: TGTGCCAGCAGCCCTAGTGGACAGGGTAATAAATGGACTGAAGCTTTCTTT.